Each of the 8 T cell receptor beta chains below was sequenced from the same sample in a study of T cell repertoires in cytomegalovirus infection. These receptors have no known antigen. TCRdb re-called the reads through MiXCR, storing one row per CDR3 protein. The table shows approximately 600,000 distinct CDR3 sequences, with approximately 40% occurring only once. This specimen consisted of cultured PBMCs, obtained from culture after CMV antigen stimulation. These receptor sequences come from a human donor in good health (CMV status not recorded). Some clones in this sample may be carry-over from other donors' samples.

The chain recombines TRBV10-3 with TRBJ2-1; the D gene is possibly TRBD2 (5 bases). Per the germline V gene, CDR1 is ENHRY and CDR2 is SYGVKD. This CDR3 has 12 residues. Trimming took off 4 bases at V and 7 bases at J, with 8 bases between the two ends. CDR3 amino acids: CAISGLPNEQFF. CDR3 bases: TGTGCCATCAGTGGACTACCGAATGAGCAGTTCTTC.

The table lists this clonotype with many counts. V gene TRBV7-8 combines with J gene TRBJ1-1; the match to TRBD1 covers 7 bases. With V trimmed by 0 bases and J by 1 base, 8 bases remained unmatched. Germline CDR1 reads SGHVS; CDR2 reads FQNEAQ. There are 17 residues in the CDR3. In nucleotides, the CDR3 is TGTGCCAGCAGCTTAGCTGGGGGACAGTGGGCGAACACTGAAGCTTTCTTT. Encoded protein: CASSLAGGQWANTEAFF.

This clonotype appeared a few times. V usage is TRBV20-1 and J usage is TRBJ1-5; D is undetermined. Germline V gene data show CDR1 as DFQATT and CDR2 as SNEGSKA (reference sequence). V gave up 0 bases and J gave up 6 bases, with 21 bases separating them. The CDR3 spans 17 residues. The CDR3 spells CSARDSAVPPEPQPQHF. CDR3 nucleotide sequence: TGCAGTGCTAGAGATAGCGCAGTCCCCCCGGAACCTCAGCCCCAGCATTTT.

The rearrangement links TRBV7-4 to TRBJ1-5; D is unclear. Deletions cut 4 bases from V and 1 base from J, with 11 bases between. Germline loops: CDR1 SGHVT, CDR2 SQSDAQ. The CDR3 length is 15 residues. CDR3 sequence: CASSSTEKSNQPQHF. For the CDR3, the DNA is TGTGCCAGCAGCTCCACGGAAAAGAGCAATCAGCCCCAGCATTTT.

This clonotype was seen only a few times. The CDR3 sequence: CASSYSDPTEAFF. The CDR3 region has the DNA TGTGCCAGCAGTTACTCCGACCCTACTGAAGCTTTCTTT. The chain combines TRBV6-1 with TRBJ1-1; no clear D. The V gene lost 5 bases and the J gene lost 5 bases, with 12 bases spanning the gap. This CDR3 region has 13 residues. Germline loops: CDR1 MNHNS, CDR2 SASEGT.

This clonotype came up a few times. This chain connects TRBV4-1 to TRBJ2-3, with a possible D match to TRBD2 (6 bases). With 3 bases removed from V and 10 bases from J, the gap between germline ends came to 11 bases. Germline values: CDR1 MGHRA, CDR2 YSYEKL. The CDR3 has 12 residues. The CDR3 nucleotides are TGCGCCAGCAGCCACCCTAGCGAACCGCAGTATTTT. Protein sequence: CASSHPSEPQYF.

The chain uses TRBV14 and TRBJ2-2, with D perhaps TRBD1 (7 bases). Between the trimmed V and J ends, which lost 4 bases and 7 bases, there was a span of 16 bases. Germline assignment: CDR1 SGHDN and CDR2 FVKESK. This CDR3 comprises 15 residues. The CDR3 loop reads CASSPRGRMDGELFF. CDR3 coding DNA: TGTGCCAGCAGCCCCAGGGGGAGGATGGACGGGGAGCTGTTTTTT.

This clonotype turned up a few times. V gene TRBV28 combines with J gene TRBJ1-5, with no clear D. Germline loops: CDR1 MDHEN, CDR2 SYDVKM. This CDR3 contains 14 residues. V was shortened by 2 bases and J by 7 bases, with 12 bases between the two germline ends. CDR3 coding DNA: TGTGCCAGCAGTTTACTTTCAACCGAGCAGCCCCAGCATTTT. As protein: CASSLLSTEQPQHF.